Shown below are 5 T cell receptor beta chains from a single sample sequenced in a study of cytomegalovirus exposure and HLA in healthy donors. PCR employed 60 Vbeta and 13 Jbeta primers. Clones were sequenced by immunoSEQ multiplex PCR, and TCRdb holds only the in-frame ones, with some missing. This sample has under 85,000 clones; 78% occur once, and the top ten carry 1.5% to 2%. The specimen was PBMCs. The source of these receptors is a man aged 35 to 55 in good health and CMV-seronegative.

The chain combines TRBV6-1 with TRBJ2-5, with D unclear. The DNA end is a closer match to TRBJ2-7, so the J assignment may be wrong. The CDR3 consists of 11 residues. Per germline, CDR1 MNHNS and CDR2 SASEGT. The CDR3 coding sequence is TGTGCCAGCAGTGAAAGTTACGAGCAGTACTTC. Its translation is CASSESYEQYF.

The chain carries TRBV2 and TRBJ2-5; D is unresolved. V was trimmed by 4 bases and J by 1 base, leaving 10 bases between them. CDR1 is SNHLY, CDR2 FYNNEI, per germline. The CDR3 runs to 14 residues. The CDR3 bases are TGTGCCAGCAGTGTACCGGCGGCCCAAGAGACCCAGTACTTC. Translating gives CASSVPAAQETQYF.

This rearrangement joins TRBV29-1 to TRBJ2-1, with 8 bases aligning to TRBD2. The CDR3 totals 14 residues. Germline values: CDR1 SQVTM, CDR2 ANQGSEA. V was clipped by 2 bases and J by 3 bases; unmatched bases: 3. CDR3 sequence (DNA): TGCAGCGTTGAAAAGCGGGAGAGCTACAATGAGCAGTTCTTC. Amino acids: CSVEKRESYNEQFF.

This rearrangement joins TRBV7-8 to TRBJ2-1; 7 nucleotides align to TRBD2. Germline V lookup: CDR1 SGHVS, CDR2 FQNEAQ. Germline trimming cut 2 bases from V and 8 bases from J; bases unmatched to any gene: 15. This CDR3 is 17 amino acids long. CDR3 loop: CASSLIAGVSGLDEQFF. The CDR3 DNA follows: TGTGCCAGCAGCTTAATCGCGGGAGTGTCTGGGTTGGATGAGCAGTTCTTC.

This clone appeared a single time. This chain links TRBV11-2 with TRBJ2-3, with 11 bases fitting TRBD2. Germline CDR1 and CDR2: SGHAT and FQNNGV. CDR3 length: 16 amino acids. J was trimmed by 2 bases and V by 5 bases; bases with no gene match: 6. The CDR3: CASSERLAGITDTQYF. For the CDR3, the DNA is TGTGCCAGCAGCGAGAGACTAGCGGGAATCACAGATACGCAGTATTTT.